The rows below give T cell receptor beta chains drawn from one sample of a study of yellow fever vaccine responses in identical twins. One entry per CDR3 protein, called by TCRdb with MiXCR from the RT-PCR reads. The sample carries around 9,600 distinct CDR3 sequences, around four fifths recorded once. The specimen was T cells from blood (PBMCs), unsorted or a sorted subset (not recorded which), collected before or after yellow fever vaccination (not recorded which). These receptor sequences come from a young woman who received the yellow fever vaccine. Each CDR3 is given with its conserved first and last residue. D genes are given only for firm matches. Not every row has a clone size; where given, it reads once, few, many or a size class.

TRBV5-5	TRBD1	TRBJ2-2	.	TGTGCCAGCAGCCTCGGACAGGGGATCTACACCGGGGAGCTGTTTTTT	CASSLGQGIYTGELFF
TRBV12-3/TRBV12-4	TRBD1	TRBJ1-2	.	TGTGCCAGCAGTTCCCGGGACAGGGGCTATGGCTACACCTTC	CASSSRDRGYGYTF
TRBV5-1	TRBD1	TRBJ2-2	.	TGCGCCAGCAGCCCCAGACAGGGTTACACCGGGGAGCTGTTTTTT	CASSPRQGYTGELFF
TRBV7-6	.	TRBJ2-2	.	TGTGCCAGCAGCTCCCTTAGCGGGGAGCTGTTTTTT	CASSSLSGELFF
TRBV14	TRBD1	TRBJ1-6	.	TGTGCCAGCAGCCAAACAGGGGGGACTTCACCCCTCCACTTT	CASSQTGGTSPLHF
TRBV10-3	.	TRBJ1-5	.	TGTGCCATCAGTGAGGGCGGCAATCAGCCCCAGCATTTT	CAISEGGNQPQHF
TRBV24-1	.	TRBJ2-2	.	TGTGCCACCAGTGATTTGGGGCCTAACACCGGGGAGCTGTTTTTT	CATSDLGPNTGELFF
TRBV10-1	TRBD2	TRBJ2-7	.	TGCGCCAGCAGTGGAGGCGGGAGTTCTTACGAGCAGTACTTC	CASSGGGSSYEQYF
TRBV29-1	.	TRBJ1-1	.	TGCAGCGTTGAAGATGGGGGCTCGAACACTGAAGCTTTCTTT	CSVEDGGSNTEAFF
TRBV7-6	.	TRBJ2-5	.	TGTGCCAGCAGCTTAGTGGTGGGGGAGACCCAGTACTTC	CASSLVVGETQYF
TRBV7-2	TRBD2	TRBJ2-1	.	TGTGCCAGCAGCATAGCGGGAGAGGTCCCCTACAATGAGCAGTTCTTC	CASSIAGEVPYNEQFF
TRBV29-1	.	TRBJ2-5	.	TGCAGCGTCAGGACAGAACCCCAAGAGACCCAGTACTTC	CSVRTEPQETQYF
TRBV6-1	TRBD1	TRBJ1-2	few	TGTGCCAGTGAATCCGGGACAGGAGGCAATGGCTACACCTTC	CASESGTGGNGYTF
TRBV14	.	TRBJ2-5	.	TGTGCCAGCAGCATTCAAGAGACCCAGTACTTC	CASSIQETQYF
TRBV10-1	.	TRBJ2-1	.	TGCGCCAGCAGTGAGTCGAGAGCGGGCCTCGAGCAGTTCTTC	CASSESRAGLEQFF
TRBV4-1	.	TRBJ1-1	.	TGCGCCAGCAGCCAAGACTGGCCGGAAATGAACACTGAAGCTTTCTTT	CASSQDWPEMNTEAFF